This T cell receptor (beta chain) was sequenced in a study of blood T cell repertoires in COVID-19. Overall study context: T cells, B-cell-depleted T cells, or PBMCs provided the cDNA or gDNA that served as material.

Enrolled through a virtual design, the participants were between roughly 18 and 95 years of age and came from 24 US areas. The CDR3 spans 16 residues. In germline, CDR1 is SGDLS, CDR2 YYNGEE. The V segment lost 4 bases and the J segment 7 bases; nucleotides outside the gene matches: 13. Authors' processing steps: Reference gene primer amplification gave nucleated cell count estimates. Measured with immunoSEQ multiplex PCR; TCRdb has only the in-frame clones, and not every one. For V, J and clone size, that table is used; D and trimming come from the DNA. The table has over 150,000 clones, 75% to 90% seen once.

The source material was PBMCs or T cells enriched from blood (not recorded which). The chain employs TRBV9 and TRBJ1-1; 10 nucleotides align to TRBD1. The clonotype was recovered from a woman aged 30 to 39 who had recovered from COVID-19. For the CDR3, the DNA is TGTGCCAGCAGCCCCACACGGACAGGGGGGGCTGGTGAAGCTTTCTTT. Encoded protein: CASSPTRTGGAGEAFF.